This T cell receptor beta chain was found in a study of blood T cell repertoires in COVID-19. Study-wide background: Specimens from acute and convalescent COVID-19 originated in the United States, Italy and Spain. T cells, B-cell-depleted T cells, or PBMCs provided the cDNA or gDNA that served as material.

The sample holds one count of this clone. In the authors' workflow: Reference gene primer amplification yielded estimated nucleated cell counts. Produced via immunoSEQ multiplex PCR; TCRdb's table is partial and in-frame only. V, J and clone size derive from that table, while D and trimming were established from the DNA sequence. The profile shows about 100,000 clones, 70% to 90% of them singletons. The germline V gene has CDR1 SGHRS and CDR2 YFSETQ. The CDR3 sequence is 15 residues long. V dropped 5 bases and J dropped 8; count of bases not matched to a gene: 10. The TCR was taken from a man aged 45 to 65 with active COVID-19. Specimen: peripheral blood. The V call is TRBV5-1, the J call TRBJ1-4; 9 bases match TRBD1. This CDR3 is CASREPGQGREKLFF. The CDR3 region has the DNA TGCGCCAGCAGGGAACCGGGACAGGGACGAGAAAAACTGTTTTTT.